One and the same sample provided the 21 T cell receptor beta chains below, sequenced in a study of T cell repertoires in cytomegalovirus infection. These TCRs are of unknown antigen specificity. TCRdb itself ran the reads through MiXCR, one entry per CDR3 protein. The sample consists of 370,000 or so distinct CDR3 sequences, about 35% of them appearing once. Here the sequenced sample was cultured PBMCs, taken from culture after CMV antigen stimulation. The source is a human donor in good health (CMV status not recorded). Some clones in this sample may be carry-over from other donors' samples.

The chain links TRBV15 to TRBJ2-7; D unclear. Germline lookup yields CDR1 LNHNV and CDR2 YYDKDF (reference sequence). The CDR3 extends over 12 amino acids. Trimming pared 0 bases from V and 6 bases from J, leaving 6 bases between. The CDR3 spells CATSRDAAEQYF. CDR3 coding DNA: TGTGCCACCAGCAGAGATGCGGCCGAGCAGTACTTC.

This chain connects TRBV24-1 to TRBJ1-2, with 7 positions matching TRBD1. Germline V gives CDR1 KGHDR, CDR2 SFDVKD. The J segment lost 2 bases and the V segment lost 10 bases, leaving 3 bases of the junction unmatched. The CDR3 extends over 12 amino acids. This CDR3 reads CATGGQNYGYTF. The DNA of the CDR3 is TGTGCCACGGGGGGACAGAACTATGGCTACACCTTC.

This clonotype was counted only a few times. This chain links TRBV5-1 with TRBJ1-5, with D hard to call. Germline loops: CDR1 SGHRS, CDR2 YFSETQ. V was shortened by 0 bases and J by 3 bases, with 10 bases between the two germline ends. This CDR3 region has 15 residues. As DNA, the CDR3 is TGCGCCAGCAGCTTGGCCTCCGGGGTCAATCAGCCCCAGCATTTT. Amino acids: CASSLASGVNQPQHF.

This clonotype was recorded many times. This chain uses TRBV7-2 with TRBJ2-4; 9 bases fit TRBD1. Trimming removed 5 bases from V and 5 bases from J; junction bases left unmatched: 7. Germline values: CDR1 SGHTA, CDR2 FQGNSA. The CDR3 has 15 residues. The CDR3 spells CASSTRQGVQNIQYF. In nucleotides, the CDR3 is TGTGCCAGCAGCACTCGACAGGGGGTCCAAAACATTCAGTACTTC.

This clonotype has just one count. CDR3 sequence: CASSSNSGLQETQYF. In nucleotides, the CDR3 is TGTGCCAGCAGTTCTAATAGCGGACTCCAAGAGACCCAGTACTTC. The rearrangement uses TRBV12-3 or TRBV12-4 and TRBJ2-5; tentatively, D is TRBD2 (6 bases). V was shortened by 4 bases and J by 1 base, with 13 bases between the two germline ends. The CDR3 sequence is 15 residues long.

The rearrangement links TRBV27 to TRBJ2-1; 8 bases line up with TRBD1. Germline CDR1 reads MNHEY; CDR2 reads SMNVEV (reference sequence). Trimming removed 5 bases from V and 12 bases from J; junction bases left unmatched: 15. This CDR3 is 15 amino acids long. The CDR3 DNA follows: TGTGCCAGCAGTCCGAGGGACAGGCTTTACCGGGGGCAGTTCTTC. Protein sequence: CASSPRDRLYRGQFF.

This clonotype was picked up a small number of times. This sequence joins TRBV27 and TRBJ2-3, with 9 bases identical to TRBD2. The V gene end was trimmed by 6 bases and the J gene end by 0 bases; junction bases not matched to a gene: 4. Germline V gene sequence: CDR1 MNHEY, CDR2 SMNVEV (reference sequence). CDR3 length: 15 residues. This CDR3 reads CASRMTSGSTDTQYF. In DNA form, the CDR3 reads TGTGCCAGCAGAATGACTAGCGGAAGCACAGATACGCAGTATTTT.

Details on this clonotype: Relative to the germline gene, one junction end is altered; a read error may explain this. V is TRBV5-3 and J is TRBJ2-3, with D possibly being TRBD1 (5 bases). TRBV5-3 is reported as an ORF; its role is uncertain. CDR3 length: 16 amino acids. CDR3 protein: CASSLESRASTDTQYF. CDR3 sequence (DNA): TGTGCCAGCAGCTTGGAAAGCAGGGCTAGCACAGATACGCAGTATTTT.

This clonotype was recorded a few times. This chain uses TRBV28 with TRBJ2-3, with 13 bases aligning to TRBD2. This CDR3 has 17 amino acids. Per germline, CDR1 MDHEN and CDR2 SYDVKM. The V and J ends lost 6 bases and 6 bases, in that order; junction bases with no gene match: 12. The CDR3 DNA is TGTGCCAGCAGCCGCAACCGGGGACTAGCGGGGAAGGATACGCAGTATTTT. Protein: CASSRNRGLAGKDTQYF.

The J gene is TRBJ2-3, the V gene TRBV29-1, with 7 bases lining up with TRBD1. Germline V gene data show CDR1 as SQVTM and CDR2 as ANQGSEA. The CDR3 runs to 13 residues. Trimming cost V 4 bases and J 4 bases; bases outside gene matches: 5. CDR3 sequence (DNA): TGCAGCGTTGCTGACAGGGTACCAGATACGCAGTATTTT. Amino acid sequence: CSVADRVPDTQYF.

This clonotype was counted a few times. The rearrangement links TRBV29-1 to TRBJ1-4; D possibly corresponds to TRBD1 (6 bases). CDR3 size: 13 residues. V was trimmed by 5 bases and J by 7 bases, leaving 14 bases between them. Germline lookup yields CDR1 SQVTM and CDR2 ANQGSEA. CDR3 bases: TGCAGCGTTAGGACAGTGAAGGCTGAAAAACTGTTTTTT. The encoded protein is CSVRTVKAEKLFF.

This clonotype was found a few times. This chain links TRBV4-1 with TRBJ2-5; TRBD1 might be the D (5 bases). Looked up from germline, CDR1 is MGHRA and CDR2 is YSYEKL. There are 13 residues in the CDR3. The ends were cut back, 2 bases at V and 5 bases at J, with 9 bases in the middle. CDR3 sequence reads: CASSQSPGETQYF. CDR3 DNA: TGCGCCAGCAGCCAATCCCCAGGGGAGACCCAGTACTTC.

This chain links TRBV27 with TRBJ2-5; D possibly corresponds to TRBD2 (6 bases). The germline V gene has CDR1 MNHEY and CDR2 SMNVEV (reference sequence). This CDR3 spans 17 amino acids. Between the trimmed V and J ends, which lost 0 bases and 2 bases, there was a span of 16 bases. This CDR3 is CASSLSRGLLEQETQYF. The CDR3 region has the DNA TGTGCCAGCAGTTTATCTCGGGGACTTCTGGAGCAAGAGACCCAGTACTTC.

The rearrangement uses TRBV12-3 or TRBV12-4 and TRBJ2-5; 7 bases agree with TRBD2. Trimming took 6 bases from V and 6 from J; bases not matched to a gene: 13. CDR3 size: 15 residues. Here the CDR3 reads CASSPPGGGEKTQYF. In nucleotides, the CDR3 is TGTGCCAGCAGCCCCCCGGGGGGAGGCGAAAAGACCCAGTACTTC.

The chain carries TRBV19 and TRBJ2-1; 7 nucleotides agree with TRBD2. Losses at the gene ends were 3 bases for V and 2 bases for J; bases not matched to a gene: 10. The CDR3 is made up of 17 amino acids. Germline CDR1 LNHDA, CDR2 SQIVND (reference sequence). Written as DNA, the CDR3 is TGTGCCAGTAGTATGGCTAGCGGATCATCAACCTACAATGAGCAGTTCTTC. Its translation is CASSMASGSSTYNEQFF.

The sample holds a few counts of this clonotype. The chain employs TRBV11-2 and TRBJ2-7; weak D call: TRBD1 (6 bases). The CDR3 has 16 residues. Trimming shortened V by 3 bases and J by 3 bases, and 18 bases separated the two germline ends. Germline V gene lookup returns CDR1 SGHAT and CDR2 FQNNGV. The CDR3 nucleotides read TGTGCCAGCAGCTTCAGCTCTGGACAGACCTTCTACGAGCAGTACTTC. Its protein product is CASSFSSGQTFYEQYF.

This clonotype was detected a few times. The chain couples TRBV28 to TRBJ1-2; D unresolved. The CDR3 loop spans 13 amino acids. Germline lookup yields CDR1 MDHEN and CDR2 SYDVKM. V gave up 2 bases and J gave up 4 bases, with 8 bases separating them. The CDR3 DNA follows: TGTGCCAGCAGTTTAAAGGCGGTCTATGGCTACACCTTC. The encoded protein is CASSLKAVYGYTF.

The V call is TRBV6-2 or TRBV6-3, the J call TRBJ2-6; weak D call: TRBD1 (6 bases). The CDR3 length is 14 residues. Germline V gene lookup returns CDR1 MNHEY and CDR2 SVGEGT. The ends were cut back, 5 bases at V and 2 bases at J, with 7 bases in the middle. The CDR3 sequence: CASSHRAGANVLTF. The CDR3 DNA sequence: TGTGCCAGCAGTCACAGGGCTGGGGCCAACGTCCTGACTTTC.

This chain joins TRBV5-1 and TRBJ2-7; D is ambiguous. CDR1 and CDR2 from the germline V gene are SGHRS and YFSETQ. V lost 1 base and J lost 5, with 7 bases in between. CDR3 length equals 12 residues. The CDR3 loop reads CASSLMSDEQYF. The DNA of the CDR3 is TGCGCCAGCAGCTTGATGAGCGACGAGCAGTACTTC.

V is TRBV20-1 and J is TRBJ2-5; D remains ambiguous. CDR1 DFQATT and CDR2 SNEGSKA come from the germline V gene (reference sequence). The CDR3 extends over 12 amino acids. Trimming shortened V by 3 bases and J by 4 bases, and 9 bases separated the two germline ends. The CDR3 here is CSASFAPETQYF. CDR3 nucleotide sequence: TGCAGTGCTAGTTTCGCCCCAGAGACCCAGTACTTC.

At least ten counts were recorded for this clonotype. The chain couples TRBV5-4 to TRBJ2-7; no clear D. V lost 0 bases and J lost 2, with 12 bases in between. Germline assignment: CDR1 SGHNT and CDR2 YYREEE (reference sequence). The CDR3 consists of 15 residues. CDR3 DNA sequence: TGTGCCAGCAGCTTGGATGGAAATACCGCCTACGAGCAGTACTTC. Protein product: CASSLDGNTAYEQYF.